The 17 T cell receptor beta chains listed next were all sequenced from one sample in a study of shared clonotypes between healthy human individuals (dated by TCRdb to 2019 to 2021). To prepare the library, the immunoSEQ multiplex PCR assay was applied. As stored in TCRdb, this immuneACCESS dataset retains in-frame rearrangements with V and J assigned. A fraction of the clones does not appear; measured against another copy, unresolved V genes explain less than half of the discrepancy, and the remainder lacks a known reason. For this sample the table gives about 2.4 million clones, of which 85% to 95% were detected only once. The ten largest make up roughly 0.15% of the sample. Material: naive CD4+ T cells sorted from blood. The cell subset or site label corresponds to: CD45RA+ positively selected. The source is a man aged 18 to 29 in good health.

The gene calls are TRBV7-9 and TRBJ2-7; D unresolved. Looked up from germline, CDR1 is SEHNR and CDR2 is FQNEAQ (reference sequence). The CDR3 runs 14 residues. The V gene lost 7 bases and the J gene lost 2 bases, with 15 bases spanning the gap. CDR3 DNA sequence: TGTGCCAGCACCCAGTCCGGAACGACCTACGAGCAGTACTTC. Translating it yields CASTQSGTTYEQYF.

The chain recombines TRBV28 with TRBJ1-4, with D tentatively TRBD1 (6 bases). CDR1 is MDHEN and CDR2 is SYDVKM in the germline V gene. This CDR3 is built from 15 residues. Trimming left V 4 bases short and J 7 bases short, with 16 bases between. The CDR3 sequence: CASSSGGKSSEKLFF. The CDR3 coding sequence is TGTGCCAGCAGTTCTGGGGGCAAGTCGAGTGAAAAACTGTTTTTT.

This chain links TRBV18 with TRBJ2-7; D is possibly TRBD2 (6 bases). Trimming took off 6 bases at V and 2 bases at J, with 17 bases between the two ends. Germline CDR1 KGHSH, CDR2 LQKENI. This CDR3 comprises 15 residues. The CDR3 bases are TGTGCCAGCTCGTATCTCGGGGGAGACGCCTACGAGCAGTACTTC. It translates to CASSYLGGDAYEQYF. Full variable domain (outside the CDR3, taken from reference TRBV18 and TRBJ2-7): NAGVMQNPRHLVRRRGQEARLRCSPMKGHSHVYWYRQLPEEGLKFMVYLQKENIIDESGMPKERFSAEFPKEGPSILRIQQVVRGDSAAYFCASSYLGGDAYEQYFGPGTRLTVT.

V usage is TRBV11-2 and J usage is TRBJ2-1; 8 bases map to TRBD2. J gave up 2 bases and V 2 bases, and 2 bases lay outside the gene matches. The CDR3 contains 15 residues. CDR1 and CDR2 (germline): SGHAT, FQNNGV. The CDR3, as DNA: TGTGCCAGCAGCTTAAATAGCGGGACCTACAATGAGCAGTTCTTC. Translation gives CASSLNSGTYNEQFF. Variable domain in full (rest from reference TRBV11-2 and TRBJ2-1): EAGVAQSPRYKIIEKRQSVAFWCNPISGHATLYWYQQILGQGPKLLIQFQNNGVVDDSQLPKDRFSAERLKGVDSTLKIQPAKLEDSAVYLCASSLNSGTYNEQFFGPGTRLTVL.

CDR3 DNA sequence: TGTGCCAGCAGTTTAGGATTACAGGGGAGCTCCTACAATGAGCAGTTCTTC. Residues: CASSLGLQGSSYNEQFF. The rearrangement links TRBV28 to TRBJ2-1; TRBD1 agrees at 7 bases. CDR1 is MDHEN, CDR2 SYDVKM, per germline. This CDR3 region has 17 residues. Losses at the gene ends were 2 bases for V and 0 bases for J; bases not matched to a gene: 7.

This rearrangement joins TRBV1 to TRBJ1-2; the table names TRBD1, a call not compared with the DNA. TRBV1 is annotated as a pseudogene. CDR3 length equals 14 residues. The CDR3 coding sequence is TGCACCAGCAGCCAACCAGGGCCCCCCTATGGCTACACCTTC. Residues: CTSSQPGPPYGYTF.

The chain couples TRBV5-1 to TRBJ2-5; D ambiguous. This CDR3 is built from 13 residues. Germline V CDR1 and CDR2: SGHRS, YFSETQ. The V end lost 1 base, the J end lost 4 bases, and 8 bases lay between the germline ends. This CDR3 is CASSLSPRETQYF. CDR3 nucleotide sequence: TGCGCCAGCAGCTTGTCGCCGAGAGAGACCCAGTACTTC.

This rearrangement joins TRBV27 to TRBJ1-1; TRBD1 matches 8 bases. This CDR3 contains 17 residues. Germline V CDR1 and CDR2: MNHEY, SMNVEV (reference sequence). The ends lost 5 bases at V and 2 bases at J; junction bases unmatched: 13. The CDR3 loop reads CASSPHSRDRLNTEAFF. CDR3 bases: TGTGCCAGCAGTCCACACTCCCGGGACAGGTTAAACACTGAAGCTTTCTTT.

Regarding this clone: This sample includes further DNA sequences coding for the same CDR3. The chain is built from TRBV19 and TRBJ1-3; no definite D call. Trimming shortened V by 4 bases and J by 0 bases, and 7 bases separated the two germline ends. Germline loops: CDR1 LNHDA, CDR2 SQIVND (reference sequence). This CDR3 comprises 14 residues. The CDR3 nucleotides read TGTGCCAGTAGTAGACGGGACTCTGGAAACACCATATATTTT. Its protein is CASSRRDSGNTIYF.

The chain joins TRBV28 to TRBJ2-5, with D possibly matching TRBD2 (6 bases). The J call may be in error: the DNA end matches TRBJ2-7 better. Germline V gene sequence: CDR1 MDHEN, CDR2 SYDVKM. The CDR3 consists of 16 residues. The CDR3 sequence is CASREGRVLSSYEQYF. Here the CDR3 DNA reads TGTGCCAGCAGGGAGGGACGAGTCTTAAGCTCCTACGAGCAGTACTTC.

The V and J genes are TRBV12-5 and TRBJ2-3; unclear D gene. Germline V gene lookup returns CDR1 LGHNT and CDR2 FRNRAP. This CDR3 spans 14 amino acids. Trimming removed 5 bases at V and 2 bases at J, with 11 bases between. In DNA, the CDR3 is TGTGCTAGTGGTCCCACCACCGTCACAGATACGCAGTATTTT. Its protein is CASGPTTVTDTQYF.

The V call is TRBV21-1, the J call TRBJ1-5. TRBV21-1 is a known pseudogene. The CDR3 is 20 amino acids. CDR3 coding DNA: TGTGCCAGCAGCAAAGCGCCTATTAGGGCAACCGATTATAGCAATCAGCCCCAGCATTTT. Encoded protein: CASSKAPIRATDYSNQPQHF.

The rearrangement uses TRBV19 and TRBJ2-3; D gene uncertain. Looked up from germline, CDR1 is LNHDA and CDR2 is SQIVND (reference sequence). V lost 1 base to trimming and J lost 4 bases, with 15 bases between them. The CDR3 is 16 amino acids. For the CDR3, the DNA is TGTGCCAGTAGTATAGGGCTAGTCTCGCTCGCAGATACGCAGTATTTT. Its translation: CASSIGLVSLADTQYF.

The chain joins TRBV27 to TRBJ1-6; D unclear. The CDR3 spans 13 residues. Trimming pared 3 bases from V and 7 bases from J, leaving 7 bases between. The germline V gene encodes CDR1 MNHEY and CDR2 SMNVEV (reference sequence). CDR3 sequence: CASSFLINSPLHF. In DNA, the CDR3 is TGTGCCAGCAGTTTCCTCATAAATTCACCCCTCCACTTT.

The chain carries TRBV6-9 and TRBJ2-5; the D gene is possibly TRBD2 (6 bases). V lost 7 bases and J lost 1, with 13 bases in between. CDR1 MNHGY and CDR2 SVAAGI come from the germline V gene. There are 14 residues in the CDR3. As DNA, the CDR3 is TGTGCCAGCACCTCGACTAGAACCCAAGAGACCCAGTACTTC. It encodes CASTSTRTQETQYF.

The V gene is TRBV2, the J gene TRBJ2-5, with a weak D call TRBD2 (6 bases). V was clipped by 7 bases and J by 5 bases, with 17 bases between them. This CDR3 has 14 residues. CDR1 SNHLY and CDR2 FYNNEI come from the germline V gene. The chain's CDR3 is CASILEEGRETQYF. The CDR3 DNA follows: TGTGCCAGCATCCTCGAGGAGGGGCGGGAGACCCAGTACTTC.

For this clone: The same CDR3 can be traced to other DNA sequences in this sample. This chain connects TRBV5-1 to TRBJ1-6; 7 nucleotides line up with TRBD1. CDR3 length: 14 amino acids. Germline V gene lookup returns CDR1 SGHRS and CDR2 YFSETQ. After removal of 0 bases from V and 9 bases from J, the junction contained 3 bases not matched to a gene. The CDR3 loop reads CASSLGQGTSPLHF. In DNA, the CDR3 is TGCGCCAGCAGCTTGGGACAGGGAACTTCACCCCTCCACTTT.